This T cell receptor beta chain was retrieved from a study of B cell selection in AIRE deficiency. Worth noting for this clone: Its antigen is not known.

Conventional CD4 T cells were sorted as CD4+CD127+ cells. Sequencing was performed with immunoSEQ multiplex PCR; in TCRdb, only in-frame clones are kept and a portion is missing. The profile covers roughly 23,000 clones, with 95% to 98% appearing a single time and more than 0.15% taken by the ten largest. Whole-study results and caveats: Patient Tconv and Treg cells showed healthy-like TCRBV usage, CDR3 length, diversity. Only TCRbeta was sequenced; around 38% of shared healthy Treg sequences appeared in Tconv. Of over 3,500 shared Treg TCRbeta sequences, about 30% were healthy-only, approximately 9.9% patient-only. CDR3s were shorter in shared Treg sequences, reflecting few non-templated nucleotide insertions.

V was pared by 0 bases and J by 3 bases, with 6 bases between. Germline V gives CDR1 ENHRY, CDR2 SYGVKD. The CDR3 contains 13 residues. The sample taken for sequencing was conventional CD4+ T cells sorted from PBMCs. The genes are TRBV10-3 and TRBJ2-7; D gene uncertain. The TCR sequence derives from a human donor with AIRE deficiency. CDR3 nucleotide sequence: TGTGCCATCAGTGAGTCCTCAGACTACGAGCAGTACTTC. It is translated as CAISESSDYEQYF.